The 28 T cell receptor beta chains reported below all come from one sample, sequenced in a study of control samples from healthy donors and cancer patients. This table comes from immunoSEQ multiplex PCR, and its TCRdb copy is limited to in-frame clones, with some not included. Of 100,000 to 150,000 clones listed, 92% are singletons. The sequenced sample consisted of blood. The receptors were gathered from a woman in her forties or fifties in good health.

This chain links TRBV6-5 with TRBJ1-4; 8 positions match TRBD1. The germline CDR1 and CDR2 sequences are MNHEY and SVGAGI. CDR3 length: 14 amino acids. J was trimmed by 11 bases and V by 5 bases; bases with no gene match: 10. Here the CDR3 reads CASSTGQGAWKLFF. CDR3 in DNA: TGTGCCAGCAGTACCGGGCAGGGGGCTTGGAAACTGTTTTTT.

This chain connects TRBV27 to TRBJ1-2; D might be TRBD1 (5 bases). In germline, CDR1 is MNHEY, CDR2 SMNVEV (reference sequence). The CDR3 is made up of 13 amino acids. V was shortened by 3 bases and J by 6 bases, with 11 bases between the two germline ends. For the CDR3, the DNA is TGTGCCAGCAGTTTCCGGGGCGGGAATGGCTACACCTTC. Translated, it gives CASSFRGGNGYTF.

The CDR3 nucleotides are TGTGCCAGCAGCCAAGATTGGCGGGGGCAAGAGACCCAGTACTTC. Residues: CASSQDWRGQETQYF. This sequence joins TRBV3-1 (or the pseudogene TRBV3-2) and TRBJ2-5, with 7 bases lining up with TRBD2. Losses at the gene ends were 0 bases for V and 2 bases for J; bases not matched to a gene: 3. The germline V gene encodes CDR1 LGHDT and CDR2 YNNKEL (reference sequence). The CDR3 spans 15 residues.

The chain joins TRBV5-1 to TRBJ1-4; D ambiguous. The CDR3 contains 16 residues. V was shortened by 1 base and J by 0 bases, with 10 bases between the two germline ends. Germline V gene data show CDR1 as SGHRS and CDR2 as YFSETQ. Here the CDR3 reads CASSLSPPATNEKLFF. Here the CDR3 DNA reads TGCGCCAGCAGCTTGTCCCCCCCTGCAACTAATGAAAAACTGTTTTTT.

This chain uses TRBV21-1 with TRBJ1-5; the table's D call TRBD1 went unverified against the DNA. TRBV21-1 is termed a pseudogene. This CDR3 region has 19 residues. CDR3 nucleotides: TGTGCCAGCAGCAAGGTTGGGTCGGACAGGGGGCGTTTGAATCAGCCCCAGCATTTT. Translating gives CASSKVGSDRGRLNQPQHF.

The chain uses TRBV27 and TRBJ1-2; TRBD1 matches 8 bases. V lost 5 bases, J lost 6 bases, and 5 bases stayed unmatched. Germline CDR1 and CDR2: MNHEY and SMNVEV (reference sequence). The CDR3 is 13 amino acids. Here the CDR3 reads CASSMTGVDGYTF. CDR3 in DNA: TGTGCCAGCAGTATGACAGGGGTGGATGGCTACACCTTC.

This sequence joins TRBV6-6 and TRBJ2-1; 10 bases map to TRBD2. Per germline, CDR1 MNHNY and CDR2 SVGAGI (reference sequence). Trimming removed 5 bases from V and 3 bases from J; junction bases left unmatched: 22. This CDR3 contains 21 residues. CDR3 DNA sequence: TGTGCCAGCAGTCCCCCCCGGGCCGGGACTAGCGTTCCTCTGGGCTACAATGAGCAGTTCTTC. Its protein product is CASSPPRAGTSVPLGYNEQFF.

V gene TRBV5-1 combines with J gene TRBJ1-4; D gene unclear. V was trimmed by 4 bases and J by 4 bases, leaving 14 bases between them. The CDR3 length is 15 residues. Germline V lookup: CDR1 SGHRS, CDR2 YFSETQ. The CDR3 nucleotides read TGCGCCAGCAGCCCCCAGGCAGTCTATAATGAAAAACTGTTTTTT. Its translation: CASSPQAVYNEKLFF.

Note on this clone: Its ends do not fully match the called genes, so a read error is possible. The chain combines TRBV27 with TRBJ1-6, with D possibly being TRBD1 (6 bases). The CDR3 extends over 18 amino acids. Germline lookup yields CDR1 MNHEY and CDR2 SMNVEV (reference sequence). CDR3 residues: CASSLRRGQSSYNSPPHF. DNA of the CDR3: TGTGCCAGCAGTTTACGCAGGGGTCAAAGCTCCTATAATTCACCCCCCCACTTT.

The rearrangement uses TRBV10-1 and TRBJ2-7; D possibly corresponds to TRBD1 (6 bases). Germline V CDR1 and CDR2: WNHNN, SYGVQD (reference sequence). V was pared by 0 bases and J by 5 bases, with 8 bases between. CDR3 length: 13 amino acids. CDR3 protein: CASSESRGNEQYF. CDR3 bases: TGCGCCAGCAGTGAGTCGAGGGGGAACGAGCAGTACTTC.

The V and J genes are TRBV3-1 (or the pseudogene TRBV3-2) and TRBJ2-1, with D possibly being TRBD1 or TRBD2 (6 bases each). The CDR3 consists of 13 residues. The V gene lost 10 bases and the J gene lost 5 bases, with 15 bases spanning the gap. Germline V gene lookup returns CDR1 LGHDT and CDR2 YNNKEL (reference sequence). CDR3 amino acids: CATHGGTNNEQFF. The CDR3 nucleotides are TGTGCCACTCATGGGGGGACAAACAATGAGCAGTTCTTC.

The chain carries TRBV19 and TRBJ1-1, with TRBD1 identical over 7 bases. This CDR3 region has 13 residues. V trimming: 7 bases; J trimming: 4 bases; junction bases outside the gene matches: 6. From germline, CDR1 is LNHDA and CDR2 SQIVND (reference sequence). As DNA, the CDR3 is TGTGCCAGTAACAGGCAGGGGGGCACTGAAGCTTTCTTT. It codes for CASNRQGGTEAFF.

The rearrangement uses TRBV11-2 and TRBJ1-3; TRBD1 might be the D (5 bases). Trimming removed 4 bases from V and 4 bases from J, with 14 bases in between. CDR3 size: 15 residues. Germline V gene data show CDR1 as SGHAT and CDR2 as FQNNGV. Here the CDR3 reads CASSSRPGQGNTIYF. The CDR3 DNA is TGTGCCAGCAGCTCAAGGCCAGGGCAAGGAAACACCATATATTTT.

This clone was detected only a few times. J is TRBJ1-3 and V is TRBV12-3 or TRBV12-4; unclear D gene. The CDR3 extends over 13 amino acids. V was clipped by 1 base and J by 4 bases, with 5 bases between them. CDR3 DNA sequence: TGTGCCAGCAGTTTAGGACCCGGAAACACCATATATTTT. It specifies CASSLGPGNTIYF.

Note on this clone: Additional DNA sequences in this sample encode the identical CDR3. This rearrangement joins TRBV19 to TRBJ2-2; 7 nucleotides agree with TRBD2. The CDR3 runs to 15 residues. CDR1 and CDR2 from the germline V gene are LNHDA and SQIVND (reference sequence). V shed 6 bases, J shed 0 bases, and the junction held 4 bases outside the gene matches. CDR3 protein: CASRGGDANTGELFF. CDR3 DNA: TGTGCCAGTAGGGGGGGGGACGCGAACACCGGGGAGCTGTTTTTT. The complete variable domain, with remaining parts taken from reference TRBV19 and TRBJ2-2, reads DGGITQSPKYLFRKEGQNVTLSCEQNLNHDAMYWYRQDPGQGLRLIYYSQIVNDFQKGDIAEGYSVSREKKESFPLTVTSAQKNPTAFYLCASRGGDANTGELFFGEGSRLTVL.

This rearrangement joins TRBV10-3 to TRBJ1-1, with a possible D match to TRBD1 (6 bases). The germline V gene has CDR1 ENHRY and CDR2 SYGVKD. The V gene lost 4 bases and the J gene lost 5 bases, with 8 bases spanning the gap. The length of the CDR3 is 12 residues. CDR3 residues: CAISAGETEAFF. The CDR3 region has the DNA TGTGCCATCAGTGCAGGGGAGACTGAAGCTTTCTTT.

This chain uses TRBV11-2 with TRBJ1-5; D is perhaps TRBD1 (5 bases). With 1 base removed from V and 0 bases from J, the gap between germline ends came to 16 bases. The CDR3 is 18 amino acids. From germline, CDR1 is SGHAT and CDR2 FQNNGV. CDR3 DNA sequence: TGTGCCAGCAGCTTAGGACACGGGACGGCGTATAGCAATCAGCCCCAGCATTTT. This translates into CASSLGHGTAYSNQPQHF.

The chain joins TRBV10-3 to TRBJ1-4, with D perhaps TRBD1 (5 bases). This CDR3 contains 13 residues. Germline values: CDR1 ENHRY, CDR2 SYGVKD. V was shortened by 4 bases and J by 8 bases, with 11 bases between the two germline ends. The DNA of the CDR3 is TGTGCCATCAGTGGGGACGCGGGGGAAAAACTGTTTTTT. This gives the protein CAISGDAGEKLFF.

The chain is built from TRBV5-1 and TRBJ1-1; 9 bases align to TRBD1. There are 17 residues in the CDR3. The trim removed 0 bases at V and 1 base at J, leaving 7 bases unmatched. CDR1 is SGHRS and CDR2 is YFSETQ in the germline V gene. The CDR3 region has the DNA TGCGCCAGCAGCTTGGGGGTGACAGGGGGAAGGAACACTGAAGCTTTCTTT. Translating gives CASSLGVTGGRNTEAFF. Supplemented by reference TRBV5-1 and TRBJ1-1, the full variable domain reads KAGVTQTPRYLIKTRGQQVTLSCSPISGHRSVSWYQQTPGQGLQFLFEYFSETQRNKGNFPGRFSGRQFSNSRSEMNVSTLELGDSALYLCASSLGVTGGRNTEAFFGQGTRLTVV.

The chain couples TRBV12-5 to TRBJ2-6; weak D call: TRBD1 (6 bases). Germline assignment: CDR1 LGHNT and CDR2 FRNRAP. The CDR3 contains 16 residues. V dropped 0 bases and J dropped 4 bases, with 10 bases sitting between them. DNA for the CDR3: TGTGCTAGTGGTTTGGTTACAGGGTCCGGGGCCAACGTCCTGACTTTC. It translates to CASGLVTGSGANVLTF.

This clone was recorded a few times. The V and J genes are TRBV7-9 and TRBJ2-7, with D tentatively TRBD1 or TRBD2 (5 bases each). V was pared by 4 bases and J by 7 bases, with 11 bases between. The CDR3 length is 12 residues. The V gene's germline CDR1 is SEHNR and CDR2 FQNEAQ (reference sequence). The CDR3 spells CASSSRGGEQYF. DNA for the CDR3: TGTGCCAGCAGCTCCCGGGGCGGGGAGCAGTACTTC. The whole variable domain, filled in from reference TRBV7-9 and TRBJ2-7, reads DTGVSQNPRHKITKRGQNVTFRCDPISEHNRLYWYRQTLGQGPEFLTYFQNEAQLEKSRLLSDRFSAERPKGSFSTLEIQRTEQGDSAMYLCASSSRGGEQYFGPGTRLTVT.

This chain joins TRBV5-4 and TRBJ2-1; 9 positions match TRBD2. Trimming at V came to 3 bases and at J to 10 bases, leaving 5 bases not matched to a gene. This CDR3 has 13 residues. Germline CDR1 is SGHNT and CDR2 is YYREEE (reference sequence). For the CDR3, the DNA is TGTGCCAGCAGCTCGATGACTAGCGGAGAGCAGTTCTTC. The encoded protein is CASSSMTSGEQFF.

This clone has just one count. The chain's CDR3 is CASSPPYSEAFF. The CDR3 coding sequence is TGTGCCAGCTCACCCCCGTATTCCGAAGCTTTCTTT. The chain joins TRBV18 to TRBJ1-1; no firm D call. V lost 3 bases, J lost 8 bases, and 10 bases lay in between. The CDR3 is 12 residues long. The germline V gene has CDR1 KGHSH and CDR2 LQKENI.

The chain uses TRBV28 and TRBJ2-7, with a weak D call TRBD2 (5 bases). V was trimmed by 3 bases and J by 2 bases, leaving 11 bases between them. The CDR3 sequence is 14 residues long. Germline CDR1 reads MDHEN; CDR2 reads SYDVKM. The CDR3 loop is CASSLAGPAYEQYF. CDR3 in DNA: TGTGCCAGCAGTTTGGCGGGCCCAGCCTACGAGCAGTACTTC.

The chain has TRBV11-3 and TRBJ1-2; TRBD1 is a possible D gene (6 bases). Germline CDR1 is SGHNT and CDR2 is YENEEA. CDR3 length equals 12 residues. V was pared by 7 bases and J by 4 bases, with 10 bases between. The CDR3 bases are TGTGCCAGCACTCGGACAGTCTATGGCTACACCTTC. It codes for CASTRTVYGYTF. Looking up the rest from reference TRBV11-3 and TRBJ1-2 gives the full variable domain: EAGVVQSPRYKIIEKKQPVAFWCNPISGHNTLYWYLQNLGQGPELLIRYENEEAVDDSQLPKDRFSAERLKGVDSTLKIQPAELGDSAVYLCASTRTVYGYTFGSGTRLTVV.

The rearrangement uses TRBV10-2 and TRBJ1-6, with 10 bases aligning to TRBD1. The CDR3 totals 17 residues. V was clipped by 2 bases and J by 2 bases; unmatched bases: 3. Germline V lookup: CDR1 WSHSY, CDR2 SAAADI. The DNA for the CDR3 is TGCGCCAGCAGTGAGCCCGGGACAGGGGCCTATAATTCACCCCTCCACTTT. This translates into CASSEPGTGAYNSPLHF.

The chain couples TRBV27 to TRBJ1-4; D uncertain. Trimming cost V 2 bases and J 6 bases, with 13 bases left between them. The CDR3 runs 15 residues. The V gene's germline CDR1 is MNHEY and CDR2 SMNVEV (reference sequence). The DNA of the CDR3 is TGTGCCAGCAGTTTAGTGAGGCATCACGATGAAAAACTGTTTTTT. It is translated as CASSLVRHHDEKLFF.

This chain links TRBV29-1 with TRBJ1-3; D is possibly TRBD1 (5 bases). The V and J ends lost 6 bases and 3 bases respectively, with 9 bases between them. Germline values: CDR1 SQVTM, CDR2 ANQGSEA. This CDR3 region has 12 residues. In DNA form, the CDR3 reads TGCAGCGTAGGGGCAGATGGAAACACCATATATTTT. The encoded protein is CSVGADGNTIYF.